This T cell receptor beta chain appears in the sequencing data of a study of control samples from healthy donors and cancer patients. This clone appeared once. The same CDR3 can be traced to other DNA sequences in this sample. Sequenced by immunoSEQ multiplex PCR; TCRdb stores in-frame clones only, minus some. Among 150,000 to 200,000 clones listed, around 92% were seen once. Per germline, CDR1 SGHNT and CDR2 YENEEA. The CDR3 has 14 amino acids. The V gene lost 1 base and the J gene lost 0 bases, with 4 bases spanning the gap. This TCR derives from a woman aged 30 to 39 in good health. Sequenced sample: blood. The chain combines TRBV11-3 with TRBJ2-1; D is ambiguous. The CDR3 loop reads CASSLGGSYNEQFF. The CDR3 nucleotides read TGTGCCAGCAGCTTAGGCGGCTCCTACAATGAGCAGTTCTTC.